This T cell receptor (beta chain) was profiled in a study of CD4+ T cells in melanoma. Regarding the study as a whole: A reported correlation linked neoantigen-specific CD4+ T cells to CD8+, macrophage and B cell function. Neoantigen-specific CD4+ T cells in melanoma reportedly had diverse differentiation states.

Trimming pared 2 bases from V and 5 bases from J, leaving 9 bases between. The CDR3 covers 13 residues. The germline V gene has CDR1 SNHLY and CDR2 FYNNEI. On this clone itself: Its antigen is currently unknown.

Data came from immunoSEQ multiplex PCR; TCRdb stores just in-frame clones and leaves some out. The repertoire includes about 140,000 clones, 92% of them detected once, and over 1.5% sits in the top ten. This TCR was sampled from a human donor with melanoma. The chain carries TRBV2 and TRBJ1-2; D may be TRBD1 (5 bases). CDR3 region: CASSERGVYGYTF. The CDR3 DNA reads TGTGCCAGCAGTGAAAGGGGTGTTTATGGCTACACCTTC. Together with reference TRBV2 and TRBJ1-2, the CDR3 gives the full variable domain: EPEVTQTPSHQVTQMGQEVILRCVPISNHLYFYWYRQILGQKVEFLVSFYNNEISEKSEIFDDQFSVERPDGSNFTLKIRSTKLEDSAMYFCASSERGVYGYTFGSGTRLTVV.